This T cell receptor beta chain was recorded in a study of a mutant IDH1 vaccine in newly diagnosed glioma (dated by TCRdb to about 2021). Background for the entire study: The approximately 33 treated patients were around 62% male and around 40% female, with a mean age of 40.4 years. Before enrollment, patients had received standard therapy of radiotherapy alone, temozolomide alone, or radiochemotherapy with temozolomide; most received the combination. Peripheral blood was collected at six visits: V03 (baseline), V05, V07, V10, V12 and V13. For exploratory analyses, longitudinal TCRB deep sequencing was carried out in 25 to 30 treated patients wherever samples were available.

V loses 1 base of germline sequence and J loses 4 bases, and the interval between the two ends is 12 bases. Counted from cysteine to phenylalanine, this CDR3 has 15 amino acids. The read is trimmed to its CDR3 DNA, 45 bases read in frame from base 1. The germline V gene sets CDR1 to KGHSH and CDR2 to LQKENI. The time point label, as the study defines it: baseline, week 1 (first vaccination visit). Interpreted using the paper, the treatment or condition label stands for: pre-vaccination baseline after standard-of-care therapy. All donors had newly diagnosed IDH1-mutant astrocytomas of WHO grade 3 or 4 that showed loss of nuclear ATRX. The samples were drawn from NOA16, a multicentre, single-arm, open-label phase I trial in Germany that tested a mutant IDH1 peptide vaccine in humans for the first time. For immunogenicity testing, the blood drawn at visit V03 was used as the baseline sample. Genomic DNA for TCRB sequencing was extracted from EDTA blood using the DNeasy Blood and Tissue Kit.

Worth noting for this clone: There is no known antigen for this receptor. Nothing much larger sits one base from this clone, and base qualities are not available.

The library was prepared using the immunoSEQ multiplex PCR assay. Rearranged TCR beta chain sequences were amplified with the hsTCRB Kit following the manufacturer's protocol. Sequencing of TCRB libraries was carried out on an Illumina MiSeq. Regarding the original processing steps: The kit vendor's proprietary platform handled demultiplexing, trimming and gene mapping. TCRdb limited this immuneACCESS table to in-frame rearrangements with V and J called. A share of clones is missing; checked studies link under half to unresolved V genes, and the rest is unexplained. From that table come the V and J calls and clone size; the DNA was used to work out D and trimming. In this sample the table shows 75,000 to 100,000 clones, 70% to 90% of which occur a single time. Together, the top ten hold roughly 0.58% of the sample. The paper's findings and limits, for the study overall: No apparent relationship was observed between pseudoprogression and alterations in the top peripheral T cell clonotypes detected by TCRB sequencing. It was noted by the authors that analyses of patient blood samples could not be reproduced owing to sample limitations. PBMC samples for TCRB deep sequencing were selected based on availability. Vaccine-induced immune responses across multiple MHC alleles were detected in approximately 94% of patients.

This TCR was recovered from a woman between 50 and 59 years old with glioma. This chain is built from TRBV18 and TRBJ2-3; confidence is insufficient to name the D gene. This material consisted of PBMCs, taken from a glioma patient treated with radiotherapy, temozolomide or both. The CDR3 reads CASSPLDSRADTQYF. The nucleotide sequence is TGTGCCAGCTCACCACTTGACTCTCGGGCAGATACGCAGTATTTT.